A single sample gave rise to the 14 T cell receptor beta chains below, sequenced in a study of OX40 agonist ivuxolimab in advanced cancers. The table came from immunoSEQ multiplex PCR; TCRdb's copy has only in-frame clones and leaves some out. The sample holds 72,000 or so clones, about 85% seen once. Specimen: CD4+ or CD8+ T cells sorted from blood, collected in a trial of the OX40 agonist ivuxolimab. The receptors stem from an adult with an advanced solid tumor such as melanoma, head and neck, liver or kidney cancer.

The CDR3 loop is CATSIGASGSGKQYF. For the CDR3, the DNA is TGTGCCACCAGCATAGGCGCTAGCGGTTCAGGGAAGCAGTACTTC. The J gene is TRBJ2-7, the V gene TRBV15; 7 bases align to TRBD2. The CDR3 length is 15 residues. With V trimmed by 4 bases and J by 8 bases, 14 bases remained unmatched. Germline values: CDR1 LNHNV, CDR2 YYDKDF (reference sequence).

The rearrangement links TRBV10-2 to TRBJ2-3; no clear D. The CDR3 has 14 residues. V lost 0 bases, J lost 4 bases, and 8 bases lay in between. The germline V gene encodes CDR1 WSHSY and CDR2 SAAADI. CDR3 protein: CASSESTWADTQYF. The CDR3, as DNA: TGCGCCAGCAGTGAGTCGACGTGGGCAGATACGCAGTATTTT.

The CDR3 reads CASSLERDTQYF. The DNA of the CDR3 is TGTGCCAGCAGCTTGGAGCGAGATACGCAGTATTTT. This chain joins TRBV5-5 and TRBJ2-3; D gene uncertain. This CDR3 has 12 amino acids. The ends were cut back, 0 bases at V and 5 bases at J, with 4 bases in the middle. The germline V gene encodes CDR1 SGHKS and CDR2 YYEKEE (reference sequence).

The rearrangement joins TRBV19 to TRBJ2-7; 7 nucleotides line up with TRBD2. With 4 bases clipped from V and 4 bases from J, the junction kept 4 bases outside the gene matches. Germline CDR1 is LNHDA and CDR2 is SQIVND (reference sequence). This CDR3 is 13 amino acids long. This CDR3 is CASSSGSGYEQYF. The CDR3 nucleotides read TGTGCCAGTAGTAGCGGGAGTGGTTACGAGCAGTACTTC.

The chain uses TRBV9 and TRBJ2-2, with D maybe TRBD1 (6 bases). V was clipped by 0 bases and J by 1 base, with 13 bases between them. This CDR3 comprises 17 residues. The germline CDR1 and CDR2 sequences are SGDLS and YYNGEE. CDR3 amino acids: CASSVAADRMNTGELFF. CDR3 coding DNA: TGTGCCAGCAGCGTAGCCGCCGACAGGATGAACACCGGGGAGCTGTTTTTT.

This chain links TRBV4-2 with TRBJ2-5; D perhaps matches TRBD1 (5 bases). Germline-derived CDR1 and CDR2 are LGHNA and YNFKEQ. V lost 1 base, J lost 0 bases, and 9 bases lay in between. The CDR3 extends over 15 amino acids. CDR3 protein: CASSQGQGNQETQYF. In DNA form, the CDR3 reads TGTGCCAGCAGCCAAGGTCAGGGAAACCAAGAGACCCAGTACTTC.

As regards this clone: Germline and junction disagree at one end, which may indicate a read error. V gene TRBV7-7 combines with J gene TRBJ2-5, with 11 bases fitting TRBD2. In germline, CDR1 is SSHAT, CDR2 FNYEAQ (reference sequence). There are 18 residues in the CDR3. CDR3 in DNA: TGTGCTAGCAGCTTAGGTCTGCGGACTAGCGGGCGCCAAGAGACCCAGTACTTC. This sequence encodes CASSLGLRTSGRQETQYF.

This chain uses TRBV5-1 with TRBJ2-7; 14 positions match TRBD2. Germline assignment: CDR1 SGHRS and CDR2 YFSETQ. V was pared by 3 bases and J by 11 bases, with 4 bases of the junction left unmatched. CDR3 size: 13 residues. Here the CDR3 reads CASSSPGLAGEYF. CDR3 nucleotides: TGCGCCAGCAGCTCTCCGGGACTAGCGGGGGAGTACTTC.

V is TRBV27 and J is TRBJ2-3; no definite D call. Trimming cost V 5 bases and J 14 bases, with 17 bases left between them. CDR1 MNHEY and CDR2 SMNVEV come from the germline V gene (reference sequence). This CDR3 contains 12 residues. Written as DNA, the CDR3 is TGTGCCAGCAGTGGACCGGGCTACTTTGCGTATTTT. This gives the protein CASSGPGYFAYF.

The chain has TRBV6-1 and TRBJ2-1; unclear D gene. This CDR3 has 10 amino acids. Between the trimmed V and J ends, which lost 6 bases and 12 bases, there was a span of 9 bases. Germline CDR1 MNHNS, CDR2 SASEGT. The CDR3 nucleotides read TGTGCCAGCAGGAAAAGGGTGCAGTTCTTC. Amino acid sequence: CASRKRVQFF.

The chain joins TRBV10-3 to TRBJ1-1; the D gene is possibly TRBD1 (6 bases). Germline V lookup: CDR1 ENHRY, CDR2 SYGVKD. The CDR3 is made up of 11 amino acids. The V end lost 8 bases, the J end lost 4 bases, and 8 bases lay between the germline ends. The CDR3 region is CAIRGATEAFF. In DNA, the CDR3 is TGTGCCATCCGGGGGGCCACTGAAGCTTTCTTT.

The rearrangement uses TRBV7-9 and TRBJ1-3, with 8 bases fitting TRBD1. This CDR3 spans 17 amino acids. CDR1 and CDR2 (germline): SEHNR, FQNEAQ (reference sequence). V gave up 4 bases and J gave up 1 base; unmatched junction bases: 9. The CDR3 coding sequence is TGTGCCAGCAGCTCAGACAGGGGTTATCTATCTGGAAACACCATATATTTT. Protein product: CASSSDRGYLSGNTIYF.

A remark on this clone: Germline and junction disagree at one end, which may indicate a read error. The chain recombines TRBV7-7 with TRBJ1-1; perhaps TRBD1 as D (6 bases). The CDR3 is 13 amino acids. Germline V gene lookup returns CDR1 SSHAT and CDR2 FNYEAQ (reference sequence). This CDR3 is CASSQDRNTEAFF. Here the CDR3 DNA reads TGTGCTAGCAGCCAGGACAGGAACACTGAAGCTTTCTTT.

The chain has TRBV28 and TRBJ1-4, with D uncertain. The germline gives CDR1 MDHEN, CDR2 SYDVKM. This CDR3 has 13 amino acids. V gave up 5 bases and J gave up 3 bases, with 7 bases separating them. CDR3: CASSTPANEKLFF. For the CDR3, the DNA is TGTGCCAGCAGTACCCCGGCTAATGAAAAACTGTTTTTT.